This is a list of T cell receptor beta chains from one sample in a study of T cells of healthy individuals. Each CDR3 protein gets one entry after TCRdb re-called the 5' RACE reads with MiXCR. The sample gives about 100,000 distinct CDR3 sequences, roughly a sixth of which show up once; under 7.5% is in the top ten. The origin of the receptors is a human donor in good health. CDR3s include the opening cysteine and the closing phenylalanine or tryptophan. Each record gives: CDR3 length, D gene, clone size, J gene, V gene, CDR3 DNA, CDR3 protein. A D gene is named only where the DNA matches it firmly. Only part of the rows carry a size: once, few, many, or a class if the clone is expanded.

13,TRBD1,many,TRBJ1-1,TRBV12-3/TRBV12-4,TGTGCCAGCAGGCTGACAGGGTTGACTGAAGCTTTCTTT,CASRLTGLTEAFF
13,TRBD2,few,TRBJ2-1,TRBV20-1,TGCAGTGCTGTGGCGGGGGTTTCCAATGAGCAGTTCTTC,CSAVAGVSNEQFF
15,NA,few,TRBJ2-1,TRBV28,TGTGCCAGCAGTTTAGGCAGGCTCCCCTTCAATGAGCAGTTCTTC,CASSLGRLPFNEQFF
14,TRBD2,many,TRBJ2-2,TRBV7-9,TGTGCCGGAGGAGCGGGGGGGAACACCGGGGAGCTGTTTTTT,CAGGAGGNTGELFF
13,NA,many,TRBJ1-2,TRBV18,TGTGCCAGCTCACCCATGGGGGATTATGGCTACACCTTC,CASSPMGDYGYTF
12,NA,many,TRBJ2-2,TRBV29-1,TGCAGCGTTCTGGAGGGGGCCGGGGAGCTGTTTTTT,CSVLEGAGELFF
15,NA,many,TRBJ1-6,TRBV4-1,TGCGCCAGCAGCCAAGCCCGGAGGGGTGATTCACCCCTCCACTTT,CASSQARRGDSPLHF
14,NA,many,TRBJ2-7,TRBV7-2,TGTGCCAGCAGCCCAGACGCAGGAGGCTACGAGCAGTACTTC,CASSPDAGGYEQYF
15,TRBD2,NA,TRBJ2-7,TRBV6-6,TGTGCCAGCAGTTACTCACCTAGCGGGAGTTACGAGCAGTACTTC,CASSYSPSGSYEQYF
13,NA,many,TRBJ2-7,TRBV5-6,TGTGCCAGCAGTTTTCCGAGGGGGGACGAGCAGTACTTC,CASSFPRGDEQYF
15,NA,many,TRBJ2-6,TRBV2,TGTGCCAGCAGTGAAGTGGGCTCTGGGGCCAACGTCCTGACTTTC,CASSEVGSGANVLTF
15,NA,many,TRBJ1-1,TRBV7-9,TGTGCCAGCAGCCCTCGCCAGGGAGATATCACTGAAGCTTTCTTT,CASSPRQGDITEAFF
15,TRBD2,few,TRBJ2-1,TRBV6-2/TRBV6-3,TGTGCCAGCAGTTGGGCGGGGGAGGCCTACAATGAGCAGTTCTTC,CASSWAGEAYNEQFF
11,NA,many,TRBJ2-2,TRBV27,TGTGCCAGCAGTCGAACAGGGGAGCTGTTTTTT,CASSRTGELFF
12,NA,NA,TRBJ2-7,TRBV20-1,TGCAGTGCTAGGCCGACAGCCAACGAGCAGTACTTC,CSARPTANEQYF
15,NA,many,TRBJ1-4,TRBV14,TGTGCCAGCAGCCCTAGGCCATCAACTAATGAAAAACTGTTTTTT,CASSPRPSTNEKLFF
15,NA,once,TRBJ2-7,TRBV20-1,TGCAGTGCCGAGGCGGGACGGCCTCCCTCGGGCGAGCAGTACTTC,CSAEAGRPPSGEQYF
12,NA,NA,TRBJ2-7,TRBV29-1,TGCAGCGGGATCGGAAGCAAAGGCGAGCAGTACTTC,CSGIGSKGEQYF
14,NA,many,TRBJ2-3,TRBV20-1,TGCAGTGCTACCTGGCTAGCGCGCACAGATACGCAGTATTTT,CSATWLARTDTQYF
14,NA,NA,TRBJ1-2,TRBV28,TGTGCCAGCAGTTTAGGTGGGGGGATCTATGGCTACACCTTC,CASSLGGGIYGYTF
13,NA,medium-sized,TRBJ1-1,TRBV9,TGTGCCAGCAGCGTAGCAGTTTACACTGAAGCTTTCTTT,CASSVAVYTEAFF
15,NA,many,TRBJ2-1,TRBV3-1,TGTGCCAGCAGCCAGTGGGACGAGGTGAACAATGAGCAGTTCTTC,CASSQWDEVNNEQFF
15,TRBD1,few,TRBJ1-4,TRBV5-1,TGCGCCAGCAGCATGGGACAGGGGGTTGATGAAAAACTGTTTTTT,CASSMGQGVDEKLFF
16,NA,NA,TRBJ2-7,TRBV6-2/TRBV6-3,TGTGCCAGCAGTTACTCATTGGACAGAACTTTCTACGAGCAGTACTTC,CASSYSLDRTFYEQYF
14,TRBD1,many,TRBJ2-7,TRBV6-5,TGTGCCAGCAGCCCGGGACAGCGACTCTACGAGCAGTACTTC,CASSPGQRLYEQYF
15,TRBD1,few,TRBJ1-5,TRBV20-1,TGCAGTGTCGGGTCAGGGGGAGAGGACAATCAGCCCCAGCATTTT,CSVGSGGEDNQPQHF
13,NA,many,TRBJ2-3,TRBV3-1,TGTGCCAGCTCTCAGCGGAACACAGATACGCAGTATTTT,CASSQRNTDTQYF
14,NA,many,TRBJ2-7,TRBV20-1,TGCAGTGCTAGAGATCCTAAGAAGGTCCACGAGCAGTACTTC,CSARDPKKVHEQYF
14,NA,many,TRBJ1-2,TRBV19,TGTGCCAGTAGTATAACAGGGACGGGCTATGGCTACACCTTC,CASSITGTGYGYTF
18,TRBD1,NA,TRBJ1-4,TRBV28,TGTGCCAGCAGTTTCCTGGGACAGGGGTTAGGAACTAATGAAAAACTGTTTTTT,CASSFLGQGLGTNEKLFF
14,NA,NA,TRBJ1-5,TRBV20-1,TGCAGTGCTAGAGTTCGACGCGGCAATCAGCCCCAGCATTTT,CSARVRRGNQPQHF
14,TRBD1,NA,TRBJ2-7,TRBV6-6,TGTGCCAGCAGGGACGGACAGGGGTCGTACGAGCAGTACTTC,CASRDGQGSYEQYF
17,TRBD2,few,TRBJ2-7,TRBV6-6,TGTGCCAGCAGTTACCCTCCGCTAGCGGTGAGCTCCTACGAGCAGTACTTC,CASSYPPLAVSSYEQYF
15,TRBD2,few,TRBJ2-7,TRBV14,TGTGCCAGCAGCCGCCTAACTAGCGGAGCCTACGAGCAGTACTTC,CASSRLTSGAYEQYF
15,NA,NA,TRBJ2-1,TRBV27,TGTGCCAGCAGTCCCGGACCGACCGAATTCAATGAGCAGTTCTTC,CASSPGPTEFNEQFF
17,TRBD1,many,TRBJ1-1,TRBV18,TGTGCCAGCTCACTCGACAGGGGAGGCGGTGCGGACACTGAAGCTTTCTTT,CASSLDRGGGADTEAFF
15,NA,NA,TRBJ2-1,TRBV9,TGTGCCAGCAGCGTAGCCAGGTACTCCTACAATGAGCAGTTCTTC,CASSVARYSYNEQFF
14,NA,many,TRBJ2-2,TRBV6-5,TGTGCCAGCAGTGTTGGAGGGGGCACCGGGGAGCTGTTTTTT,CASSVGGGTGELFF
18,NA,NA,TRBJ2-6,TRBV2,TGTGCCAGCAGTGAGGTCCTAGGCTCGAATAGTGGGGCCAACGTCCTGACTTTC,CASSEVLGSNSGANVLTF
13,NA,NA,TRBJ2-7,TRBV10-3,TGTGCCATCAGTGAGTCAGGGGCAGGAGCTACCTTCTTC,CAISESGAGATFF
15,NA,many,TRBJ1-6,TRBV5-1,TGCGCCAGCAGCTTGGGCGGATCTTATAATTCACCCCTCCACTTT,CASSLGGSYNSPLHF
15,TRBD2,NA,TRBJ2-7,TRBV5-1,TGCGCCAGCAGCTTGTTCCTAGCGGGAGAAGGTGAGCAGTACTTC,CASSLFLAGEGEQYF
14,TRBD1,many,TRBJ1-1,TRBV3-1,TGTGCCAGCAGCCAAACAGGGGGGAACACTGAAGCTTTCTTT,CASSQTGGNTEAFF
16,TRBD2,few,TRBJ2-5,TRBV20-1,TGCAGTGCTAGTGAATTTAGCGGGCCGTATGAGGAGACCCAGTACTTC,CSASEFSGPYEETQYF
14,NA,few,TRBJ2-1,TRBV28,TGTGCCAGCAGCCAGCACCAAGTGTACAATGAGCAGTTCTTC,CASSQHQVYNEQFF
14,NA,NA,TRBJ1-3,TRBV4-2,TGTGCCAGCAGCTTCCGGTGGGCTGCCGGGGAAATCGATTTT,CASSFRWAAGEIDF
17,NA,few,TRBJ2-4,TRBV20-1,TGCAGTGCTAGAGTGCCGTTGGGGGCGCTAGCCAAAAACATTCAGTACTTC,CSARVPLGALAKNIQYF
17,NA,NA,TRBJ2-6,TRBV23-1,TGCGCCAGCAGGTTCCGTACAGGGTCCCCTGGGGCCAACGTCCTGACTTTC,CASRFRTGSPGANVLTF
15,NA,few,TRBJ1-1,TRBV6-6,TGTGCCAGCAGTTACCGAGTCGGGGGGGGCGGTGAAGCTTTCTTT,CASSYRVGGGGEAFF
14,TRBD1,NA,TRBJ1-6,TRBV6-5,TGTGCCAGCAGTTACACAGGGGGCTATTCACCCCTCCACTTT,CASSYTGGYSPLHF
13,NA,NA,TRBJ1-2,TRBV10-3,TGTGCCATCAGTGAGGGGACGGATTATGGCTACACCTTC,CAISEGTDYGYTF
12,NA,few,TRBJ2-5,TRBV28,TGTGCCAGCAGTCCCTTGTTGCGGACCCAGTACTTC,CASSPLLRTQYF
13,NA,NA,TRBJ2-5,TRBV20-1,TGCAGTGCTAGAGAACCAGCCCAAGAGACCCAGTACTTC,CSAREPAQETQYF
13,TRBD2,few,TRBJ2-1,TRBV28,TGTGCCAGCAGGCGGGAGATCTACAATGAGCAGTCCTTC,CASRREIYNEQSF
14,TRBD1,NA,TRBJ2-1,TRBV5-1,TGCGCCAGCAGCCCCGGACAGGGGGCCGATGAGCAGTTCTTC,CASSPGQGADEQFF
14,NA,NA,TRBJ1-5,TRBV7-9,TGTGCCAGCAGCTTAGAGGGGGGCGGTCAGCCCCAGCATTTT,CASSLEGGGQPQHF
13,TRBD1,NA,TRBJ1-5,TRBV24-1,TGTGCCACAGCAGACAGGGGGCTGGAGCCCCAGCATTTT,CATADRGLEPQHF
18,TRBD2,NA,TRBJ2-1,TRBV2,TGTGCCAGCAGGGGTTGGACTAGCGGGGGCCTCTCCTACAATGAGCAGTTCTTC,CASRGWTSGGLSYNEQFF
18,TRBD2,many,TRBJ2-3,TRBV12-3/TRBV12-4,TGTGCCAGCAGTCCTAGCGGGGGGGCCAGAGTCGGCACAGATACGCAGTATTTT,CASSPSGGARVGTDTQYF
21,NA,many,TRBJ2-2,TRBV11-2,TGTGCCAGCAGCTTACAATCGAATTTTCGGGGGATGGTCGGAGGGACCGGGGAGCTGTTTTTT,CASSLQSNFRGMVGGTGELFF